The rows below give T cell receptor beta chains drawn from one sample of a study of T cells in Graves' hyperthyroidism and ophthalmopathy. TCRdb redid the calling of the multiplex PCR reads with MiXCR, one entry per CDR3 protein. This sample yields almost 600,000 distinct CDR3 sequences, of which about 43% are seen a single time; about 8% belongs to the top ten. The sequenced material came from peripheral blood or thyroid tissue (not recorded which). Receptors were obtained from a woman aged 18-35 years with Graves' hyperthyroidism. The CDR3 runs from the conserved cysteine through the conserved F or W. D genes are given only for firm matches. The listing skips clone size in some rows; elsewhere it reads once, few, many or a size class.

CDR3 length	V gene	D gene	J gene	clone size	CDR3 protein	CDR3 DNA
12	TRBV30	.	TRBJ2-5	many	CAWTETLETQYF	TGTGCCTGGACTGAAACTCTCGAGACCCAGTACTTC
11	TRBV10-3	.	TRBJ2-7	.	CAAATSYEQCF	TGTGCCGCCGCCACCTCCTACGAGCAATGCTTC
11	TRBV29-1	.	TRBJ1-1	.	CSVARGGKTFF	TGCAGCGTTGCCAGGGGAGGTAAAACTTTCTTT
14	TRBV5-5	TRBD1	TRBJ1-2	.	CASSFMTGEGGYTF	TGTGCCAGCAGCTTTATGACAGGGGAGGGTGGCTACACCTTC
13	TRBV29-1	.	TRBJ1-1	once	CSWAGARNTEAFF	TGCAGCTGGGCCGGGGCGAGGAACACTGAAGCTTTCTTT
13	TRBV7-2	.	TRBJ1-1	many	CASSFESGTEAFF	TGTGCCAGCAGCTTTGAATCGGGCACTGAAGCTTTCTTT
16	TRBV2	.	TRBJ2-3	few	CASSAGLGLATDTQYF	TGTGCCAGCAGTGCCGGGCTGGGACTGGCTACAGATACGCAGTATTTT
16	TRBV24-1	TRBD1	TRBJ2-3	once	CATGGIPGQGADTQYF	TGTGCCACGGGGGGGATACCGGGACAGGGGGCAGATACGCAGTATTTT
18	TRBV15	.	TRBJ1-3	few	CATSSLVPNEGPGNTIYF	TGTGCCACCAGCAGCTTGGTCCCCAACGAGGGGCCTGGAAACACCATATATTTT
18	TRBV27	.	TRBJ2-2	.	CASSLPTRDPRGTGELFF	TGTGCCAGCAGTTTACCCACTAGAGACCCTCGGGGCACCGGGGAGCTGTTTTTT
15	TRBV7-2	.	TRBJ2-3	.	CASSLVKRSTDTQYF	TGTGCCAGCAGCTTAGTAAAACGGAGCACAGATACGCAGTATTTT
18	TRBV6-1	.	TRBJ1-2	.	CASSEVIRNTGGLVGYTF	TGTGCCAGCAGTGAAGTAATCAGGAACACCGGGGGCTTGGTTGGCTACACCTTC
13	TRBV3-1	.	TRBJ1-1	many	CASSQGAEAEAFF	TGTGCCAGCAGCCAAGGAGCGGAAGCCGAAGCTTTCTTT
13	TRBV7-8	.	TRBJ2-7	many	CASSLNREDEQYF	TGTGCCAGCAGCTTAAACAGGGAGGACGAGCAGTACTTC
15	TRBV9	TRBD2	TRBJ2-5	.	CASSADLAGDETQYF	TGTGCCAGCAGCGCCGACCTAGCGGGGGATGAGACCCAGTACTTC
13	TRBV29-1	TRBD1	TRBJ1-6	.	CSVEGQGNSPLHF	TGCAGCGTAGAGGGACAGGGGAATTCACCCCTCCACTTT
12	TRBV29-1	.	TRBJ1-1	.	CSSLRFRAEAFF	TGCAGCAGTTTAAGGTTTCGGGCTGAAGCTTTCTTT
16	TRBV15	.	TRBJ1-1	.	CATRPDLAGLATEAFF	TGTGCCACCCGCCCTGACCTAGCGGGACTCGCGACTGAAGCTTTCTTT
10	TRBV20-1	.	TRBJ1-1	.	CSASRREQFF	TGCAGTGCTAGCCGGCGGGAGCAGTTCTTT
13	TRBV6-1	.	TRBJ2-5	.	CAGSPLIGETQYF	TGTGCCGGCAGCCCCCTGATAGGGGAGACCCAGTACTTC
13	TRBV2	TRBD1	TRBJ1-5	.	CTSRDRVHQPQHF	TGTACCAGCAGAGACAGGGTACATCAGCCTCAGCATTTT
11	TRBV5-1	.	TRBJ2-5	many	CASRVSQTQYF	TGCGCCAGCAGGGTGAGCCAGACCCAGTACTTC
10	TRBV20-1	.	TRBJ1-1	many	CSAGNTEAFF	TGCAGTGCTGGTAACACTGAAGCTTTCTTT
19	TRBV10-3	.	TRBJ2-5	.	CAISESSQDGHSYQETQYF	TGTGCCATCAGTGAGTCGAGCCAAGATGGACATTCGTACCAAGAGACCCAGTACTTC
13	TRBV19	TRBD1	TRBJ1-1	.	CASSNTGVRVAFF	TGTGCCAGTAGTAATACAGGGGTGCGCGTAGCTTTCTTT
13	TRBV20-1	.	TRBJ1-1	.	CSAMLAEYNEQFF	TGCAGTGCTATGCTAGCGGAGTACAATGAGCAGTTCTTT
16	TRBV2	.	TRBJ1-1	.	CASSEWATRGATEAFF	TGTGCCAGCAGTGAATGGGCAACTAGGGGGGCCACTGAAGCTTTCTTT
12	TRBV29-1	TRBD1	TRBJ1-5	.	CSVGTGRTYEHF	TGCAGCGTCGGGACAGGGAGGACCTACGAGCATTTT
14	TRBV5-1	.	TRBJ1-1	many	CASSYQGKNTEAFF	TGCGCCAGCAGCTACCAGGGGAAAAACACTGAAGCTTTCTTT
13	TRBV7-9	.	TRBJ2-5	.	CASGKGTQETQYF	TGTGCCAGCGGAAAGGGGACGCAAGAGACCCAGTACTTC
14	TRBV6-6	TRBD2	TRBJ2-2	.	CASRSGRAPGELFF	TGTGCCAGCCGTAGCGGGAGGGCCCCCGGGGAGCTGTTTTTT
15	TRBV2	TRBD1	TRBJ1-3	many	CASIGDRASGNTIYF	TGTGCCAGCATAGGGGACAGGGCCTCTGGAAACACCATATATTTT
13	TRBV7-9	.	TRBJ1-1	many	CASSSGPNTEAFF	TGTGCTAGCAGCTCGGGTCCAAACACTGAAGCTTTCTTT
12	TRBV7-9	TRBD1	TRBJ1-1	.	CASSSRGDEAFF	TGTGCCAGCAGCTCCAGGGGGGATGAAGCTTTCTTT
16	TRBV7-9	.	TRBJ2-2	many	CASSAHTGLFIGELFF	TGTGCCAGCAGCGCCCATACGGGACTTTTCATCGGGGAGCTGTTTTTT
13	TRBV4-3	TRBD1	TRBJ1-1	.	CASSQGTGHEAFF	TGCGCCAGCAGCCAGGGGACAGGGCACGAAGCTTTCTTT
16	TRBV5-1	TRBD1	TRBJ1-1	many	CASSEARDRPNTEAFF	TGCGCCAGCAGCGAAGCACGGGACAGGCCCAACACTGAAGCTTTCTTT
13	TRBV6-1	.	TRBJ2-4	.	CASTRGGANIQYF	TGTGCCAGCACTCGGGGCGGGGCAAACATTCAGTACTTC
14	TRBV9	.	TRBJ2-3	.	CASSASVRGDTQYF	TGTGCCAGCAGCGCCAGTGTGAGGGGCGATACGCAGTATTTT
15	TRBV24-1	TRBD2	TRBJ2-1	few	CATSDQREVYNEQFF	TGTGCCACCAGTGATCAGCGGGAGGTCTACAATGAGCAGTTCTTC
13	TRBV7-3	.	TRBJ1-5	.	CASSSTEYQPQHF	TGTGCCAGCAGCTCGACCGAGTATCAGCCCCAGCATTTT
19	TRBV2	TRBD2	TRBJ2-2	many	CASSDSRLAGDANTGKLFF	TGTGCCAGCAGTGATTCGCGGCTAGCGGGGGACGCGAACACCGGGAAGCTGTTTTTT
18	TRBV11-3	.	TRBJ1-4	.	CASSRNRGRGFTNEKLFF	TGTGCCAGCAGCCGAAATAGGGGCAGGGGTTTTACTAATGAAAAACTGTTTTTT
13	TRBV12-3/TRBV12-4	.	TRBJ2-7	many	CASTGGVSWEQYF	TGTGCCAGCACAGGAGGGGTTTCGTGGGAGCAGTACTTC
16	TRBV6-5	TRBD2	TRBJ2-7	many	CASSYSGLAASYEQYF	TGTGCCAGCAGTTACTCAGGACTAGCGGCCTCCTACGAGCAGTACTTC
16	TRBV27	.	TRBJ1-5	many	CASSLSGGSSNQPQHF	TGTGCCAGCAGTTTATCGGGGGGGTCCAGCAATCAGCCCCAGCATTTT
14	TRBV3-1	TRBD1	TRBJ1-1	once	CASSANRGNTEAFF	TGTGCCAGCAGCGCGAACAGGGGAAACACTGAAGCTTTCTTT
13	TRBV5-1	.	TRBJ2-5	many	CASSFLGGETQYF	TGCGCCAGCAGCTTTTTGGGAGGAGAGACCCAGTACTTC
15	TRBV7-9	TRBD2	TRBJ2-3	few	CASSSSGRAIDTQYF	TGTGCCAGCAGCTCTAGCGGGAGGGCCATAGATACGCAGTATTTT
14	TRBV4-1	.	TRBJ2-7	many	CASSHPPASYEQYF	TGCGCCAGCAGCCATCCTCCAGCCTCCTACGAGCAGTACTTC
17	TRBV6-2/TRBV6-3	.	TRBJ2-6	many	CASSYLIAGDGANVLTF	TGTGCCAGCAGTTACCTCATAGCAGGCGACGGGGCCAACGTCCTGACTTTC
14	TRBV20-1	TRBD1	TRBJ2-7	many	CSAPTRTGGYEQYF	TGCAGTGCACCCACAAGGACAGGGGGCTACGAGCAGTACTTC
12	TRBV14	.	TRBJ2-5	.	CASSPSLGTQYF	TGTGCCAGCAGCCCATCCCTGGGGACCCAGTACTTC
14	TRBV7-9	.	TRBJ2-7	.	CASRPGPQQGEQYF	TGTGCCAGCAGACCGGGACCTCAGCAGGGTGAGCAGTACTTC
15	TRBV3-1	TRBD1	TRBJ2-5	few	CASSQEGTGGETQYF	TGTGCCAGCAGCCAAGAGGGGACAGGAGGGGAGACCCAGTACTTC
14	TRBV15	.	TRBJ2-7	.	CATSRGGGGYEQYF	TGTGCCACCAGCAGAGGTGGGGGCGGCTACGAGCAGTACTTC
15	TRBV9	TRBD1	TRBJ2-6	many	CASSLDRAGANVLTF	TGTGCCAGCAGCTTAGACAGGGCTGGGGCCAACGTCCTGACTTTC
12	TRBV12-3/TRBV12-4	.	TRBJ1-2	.	CASTPGVEGYTF	TGTGCCAGTACGCCAGGGGTGGAAGGCTACACCTTC